Listed here are 29 T cell receptor beta chains from one sample, sequenced in a study of CD8 T cells in ankylosing spondylitis. Overall study findings and caveats: About 8 highly homologous variants made up a TCR beta motif that seemed to typify ankylosing spondylitis blood.

TCRdb itself ran the 5' RACE reads through MiXCR, one entry per CDR3 protein. The sample yields a few hundred thousand distinct CDR3 sequences, more than 5.5% seen once. The antigens for these receptors are not known. The sequencing sample was made of blood, either unsorted or a sorted T cell fraction (not recorded which). These receptors were collected from a male donor with ankylosing spondylitis.

This clonotype showed up many times. The V and J genes are TRBV29-1 and TRBJ1-1, with D possibly TRBD1 on 6 matching bases. V was trimmed by 6 bases and J by 6 bases, leaving 17 bases between them. This CDR3 spans 13 amino acids. The V gene's germline CDR1 is SQVTM and CDR2 ANQGSEA. The CDR3 DNA is TGCAGCGTCCACCCCCAGGGGAGGGCTGAAGCTTTCTTT. It encodes CSVHPQGRAEAFF.

This clonotype was observed at least ten times. The J gene is TRBJ2-4, the V gene TRBV5-1; 8 nucleotides agree with TRBD1. The V gene's germline CDR1 is SGHRS and CDR2 YFSETQ. The trim removed 2 bases at V and 6 bases at J, leaving 1 base unmatched. This CDR3 comprises 13 residues. The DNA for the CDR3 is TGCGCCAGCAGCTTTACAGGGGGAAACATTCAGTACTTC. Residues: CASSFTGGNIQYF.

There are many counts of this clonotype. The V and J genes are TRBV11-1 and TRBJ2-7; weak D call: TRBD1 (5 bases). This CDR3 has 19 amino acids. CDR1 is SGHAT, CDR2 FQDESV, per germline (reference sequence). The V end was cut by 5 bases, the J end by 1 base, with 27 bases between. CDR3 amino acids: CASSATLGRPIQASYEQYF. As DNA, the CDR3 is TGTGCCAGCAGCGCAACTTTGGGGCGGCCGATACAGGCTTCCTACGAGCAGTACTTC.

This clonotype was detected ten times or more. This chain joins TRBV9 and TRBJ1-6; D is undetermined. This CDR3 spans 17 amino acids. CDR1 is SGDLS and CDR2 is YYNGEE in the germline V gene. The V end was cut by 2 bases, the J end by 0 bases, with 12 bases between. The CDR3 region is CASSVLPRGSYNSPLHF. CDR3 sequence (DNA): TGTGCCAGCAGCGTTCTACCCCGGGGCTCCTATAATTCACCCCTCCACTTT.

In its sample, this clonotype was seen many times. The rearrangement links TRBV29-1 to TRBJ1-1; 8 positions agree with TRBD1. The length of the CDR3 is 12 residues. The V gene end was trimmed by 5 bases and the J gene end by 4 bases; junction bases not matched to a gene: 3. CDR1 and CDR2 from the germline V gene are SQVTM and ANQGSEA. The DNA for the CDR3 is TGCAGCGTTATACAGGGGGGCACTGAAGCTTTCTTT. Protein: CSVIQGGTEAFF.

Only a few counts were recorded for this clonotype. The DNA for the CDR3 is TGCAGCGTTGGGACAGGGTCGGGCTATGGCTACACCTTC. It translates to CSVGTGSGYGYTF. The chain has TRBV29-1 and TRBJ1-2, with 8 bases identical to TRBD1. The CDR3 has 13 amino acids. With V trimmed by 4 bases and J by 4 bases, 5 bases remained unmatched. Germline values: CDR1 SQVTM, CDR2 ANQGSEA. Filled out from reference TRBV29-1 and TRBJ1-2, the complete variable domain reads SAVISQKPSRDICQRGTSLTIQCQVDSQVTMMFWYRQQPGQSLTLIATANQGSEATYESGFVIDKFPISRPNLTFSTLTVSNMSPEDSSIYLCSVGTGSGYGYTFGSGTRLTVV.

Only a few counts were recorded for this clonotype. This chain uses TRBV20-1 with TRBJ2-3; D tentatively reads TRBD1 or TRBD2 (6 bases each). V gave up 4 bases and J gave up 6 bases, with 23 bases separating them. The CDR3 runs to 16 residues. Per the germline V gene, CDR1 is DFQATT and CDR2 is SNEGSKA (reference sequence). CDR3 in DNA: TGCAGTGCTACCCTCTTGCGGGACACGGACTTGGATACGCAGTATTTT. It encodes CSATLLRDTDLDTQYF.

This clonotype turned up a few times. The CDR3 DNA sequence: TGTGCCAGCAGCCAAATCGAAGGAGGGGCGGTATACGAGCAGTACTTC. Translating it yields CASSQIEGGAVYEQYF. The chain recombines TRBV4-2 with TRBJ2-7, with D possibly matching TRBD2 (6 bases). This CDR3 has 16 residues. Germline V gene data show CDR1 as LGHNA and CDR2 as YNFKEQ. The ends were cut back, 2 bases at V and 4 bases at J, with 18 bases in the middle.

This clonotype was seen many times. The V and J genes are TRBV28 and TRBJ2-7; 8 nucleotides align to TRBD1. The CDR3 is made up of 15 amino acids. Per germline, CDR1 MDHEN and CDR2 SYDVKM. V was clipped by 6 bases and J by 5 bases; unmatched bases: 12. CDR3: CASRPGNRGWDEQYF. CDR3 nucleotides: TGTGCCAGCAGGCCCGGGAACAGGGGGTGGGACGAGCAGTACTTC.

This clonotype was found many times. This chain uses TRBV20-1 with TRBJ1-1; tentative D call: TRBD1 (6 bases). The CDR3 has 16 amino acids. V gave up 0 bases and J gave up 6 bases, with 20 bases separating them. From germline, CDR1 is DFQATT and CDR2 SNEGSKA (reference sequence). The CDR3 DNA sequence: TGCAGTGCTAGAGAACCAGGGGTTTTAGTTGTTTCTGAAGCTTTCTTT. It yields the protein CSAREPGVLVVSEAFF.

Ten or more counts support this clonotype. CDR3 region: CASSQDRRTNYGYTF. Written as DNA, the CDR3 is TGTGCCAGCAGCCAAGATCGACGGACTAACTATGGCTACACCTTC. The chain uses TRBV4-2 and TRBJ1-2; D is uncertain. V was trimmed by 0 bases and J by 0 bases, leaving 8 bases between them. Per the germline V gene, CDR1 is LGHNA and CDR2 is YNFKEQ. The CDR3 has 15 amino acids.

This clonotype was seen repeatedly, ten times or more. The chain has TRBV29-1 and TRBJ2-2; TRBD1 matches 7 bases. Germline V gene sequence: CDR1 SQVTM, CDR2 ANQGSEA. J was trimmed by 6 bases and V by 1 base; bases with no gene match: 8. The length of the CDR3 is 15 residues. The CDR3: CSVEVVRTGPGELFF. The CDR3 DNA reads TGCAGCGTTGAAGTCGTCCGGACAGGCCCCGGGGAGCTGTTTTTT.

This clonotype was found many times. The chain employs TRBV5-1 and TRBJ1-6; 7 bases are a match to TRBD1. V was pared by 3 bases and J by 0 bases, with 6 bases of the junction left unmatched. Germline loops: CDR1 SGHRS, CDR2 YFSETQ. This CDR3 is built from 17 residues. The CDR3 nucleotides are TGCGCCAGCAGCTCAAACAGGGGTACCTCCTATAATTCACCCCTCCACTTT. Translation: CASSSNRGTSYNSPLHF.

This clonotype was seen repeatedly, ten times or more. The V call is TRBV6-1, the J call TRBJ2-1; D uncertain. Trimming pared 8 bases from V and 4 bases from J, leaving 12 bases between. CDR1 and CDR2 (germline): MNHNS, SASEGT. This CDR3 has 13 residues. The CDR3 reads CASRTPPYNEQFF. The CDR3 region has the DNA TGTGCCAGCCGAACACCCCCTTACAATGAGCAGTTCTTC.

The sample holds many counts of this clonotype. V is TRBV5-5 and J is TRBJ2-6, with TRBD1 as a possible D gene (6 bases). CDR1 and CDR2 (germline): SGHKS, YYEKEE (reference sequence). The CDR3 runs to 16 residues. Trimming cost V 4 bases and J 0 bases, with 11 bases left between them. CDR3 sequence (DNA): TGTGCCAGCAGCCTCGGACAGTCCTCTGGGGCCAACGTCCTGACTTTC. Translated, it gives CASSLGQSSGANVLTF. Using reference TRBV5-5 and TRBJ2-6 for the parts outside the CDR3, the full variable domain is DAGVTQSPTHLIKTRGQQVTLRCSPISGHKSVSWYQQVLGQGPQFIFQYYEKEERGRGNFPDRFSARQFPNYSSELNVNALLLGDSALYLCASSLGQSSGANVLTFGAGSRLTVL.

This clonotype was recorded many times. The chain is built from TRBV9 and TRBJ2-2, with TRBD2 as a possible D gene (6 bases). The CDR3 has 15 residues. Germline CDR1 and CDR2: SGDLS and YYNGEE. The V end was cut by 3 bases, the J end by 6 bases, with 15 bases between. Here the CDR3 reads CASSGGLPRPGELFF. Written as DNA, the CDR3 is TGTGCCAGCAGCGGGGGACTCCCCCGGCCCGGGGAGCTGTTTTTT.

The chain links TRBV20-1 to TRBJ2-3; the D gene is possibly TRBD2 (6 bases). The V end was cut by 6 bases, the J end by 2 bases, with 15 bases between. Germline CDR1 and CDR2: DFQATT and SNEGSKA (reference sequence). The CDR3 runs 14 residues. This CDR3 reads CSAAGTLATDTQYF. CDR3 DNA: TGCAGTGCGGCCGGGACTCTGGCCACAGATACGCAGTATTTT.

This clonotype has ten or more counts. The genes are TRBV27 and TRBJ2-3; D gene ambiguous. V was pared by 8 bases and J by 4 bases, with 10 bases between. Germline loops: CDR1 MNHEY, CDR2 SMNVEV (reference sequence). This CDR3 has 12 residues. CDR3 DNA sequence: TGTGCCAGCGGGTGGGCACCAGATACGCAGTATTTT. Encoded protein: CASGWAPDTQYF.

Only a few counts were recorded for this clonotype. This rearrangement joins TRBV15 to TRBJ2-7, with 8 bases lining up with TRBD1. V lost 5 bases to trimming and J lost 6 bases; unmatched junction nucleotides: 6. The CDR3 length is 13 residues. Germline CDR1 LNHNV, CDR2 YYDKDF (reference sequence). CDR3 loop: CATSWIQGGEQYF. CDR3 nucleotides: TGTGCCACCAGCTGGATACAGGGGGGCGAGCAGTACTTC.

This clonotype occurred many times. V and J are TRBV18 and TRBJ2-5; maybe TRBD1 (6 bases). Germline loops: CDR1 KGHSH, CDR2 LQKENI. The length of the CDR3 is 15 residues. The V and J ends lost 2 bases and 4 bases respectively, with 14 bases between them. This CDR3 is CASSPGRGSTETQYF. DNA of the CDR3: TGTGCCAGCTCACCAGGCAGGGGATCGACAGAGACCCAGTACTTC.

This chain uses TRBV14 with TRBJ2-1; D not certain. Germline assignment: CDR1 SGHDN and CDR2 FVKESK. V lost 0 bases to trimming and J lost 8 bases, with 8 bases between them. The length of the CDR3 is 13 residues. CDR3 nucleotides: TGTGCCAGCAGCCAAGATTTGGGCGATGAGCAGTTCTTC. Translated, it gives CASSQDLGDEQFF.

This clonotype was counted at least ten times. CDR3 in amino acids: CASSPASGGSYEQYF. CDR3 DNA: TGTGCCAGCAGCCCTGCTAGCGGGGGCTCCTACGAGCAGTACTTC. The rearrangement links TRBV4-2 to TRBJ2-7; 10 bases are a match to TRBD2. Germline CDR1 LGHNA, CDR2 YNFKEQ. This CDR3 contains 15 residues. The J segment lost 0 bases and the V segment lost 4 bases, leaving 3 bases of the junction unmatched.

V usage is TRBV4-3 and J usage is TRBJ1-4, with no clear D. Germline CDR1 reads LGHNA; CDR2 reads YSLEER. V lost 0 bases and J 4 bases, leaving 9 bases between the germline ends. The CDR3 is 15 amino acids. The CDR3 spells CASSQDITFNEKLFF. CDR3 DNA sequence: TGCGCCAGCAGCCAAGATATCACCTTTAATGAAAAACTGTTTTTT.

There are many counts of this clonotype. CDR3 coding DNA: TGTGCCATCAGACCAGAGAACACCGGGGAGCTGTTTTTT. Protein sequence: CAIRPENTGELFF. The rearrangement links TRBV10-3 to TRBJ2-2, with D hard to call. This CDR3 spans 13 amino acids. V lost 6 bases and J lost 1, with 6 bases in between. Germline assignment: CDR1 ENHRY and CDR2 SYGVKD.

The sample holds many counts of this clonotype. V usage is TRBV29-1 and J usage is TRBJ1-1; D unresolved. CDR1 and CDR2 from the germline V gene are SQVTM and ANQGSEA. The V end lost 7 bases, the J end lost 3 bases, and 15 bases lay between the germline ends. This CDR3 is 13 amino acids long. CDR3 loop: CSAGGRSDTEAFF. In DNA, the CDR3 is TGCAGCGCAGGCGGTCGGTCGGACACTGAAGCTTTCTTT.

The chain joins TRBV6-1 to TRBJ1-6; tentatively, D is TRBD1 (5 bases). The germline V and J ends were trimmed by 6 bases and 0 bases, with 15 bases remaining between them. Germline CDR1 reads MNHNS; CDR2 reads SASEGT. The CDR3 sequence is 17 residues long. CDR3 bases: TGTGCCAGCAGGGAGAGACAGCTTAGCTCCTATAATTCACCCCTCCACTTT. Residues: CASRERQLSSYNSPLHF.

This clonotype was found many times. V is TRBV9 and J is TRBJ2-5; D might be TRBD1 (6 bases). Trimming stripped 3 bases from V and 5 bases from J, with 17 bases between. Germline V gene data show CDR1 as SGDLS and CDR2 as YYNGEE. This CDR3 contains 15 residues. In nucleotides, the CDR3 is TGTGCCAGCAGCGCAGAGGGTGGGGGCATCGAGACCCAGTACTTC. This sequence encodes CASSAEGGGIETQYF.

This clonotype was seen at least ten times. V usage is TRBV20-1 and J usage is TRBJ1-6; tentatively, D is TRBD1 (5 bases). In germline, CDR1 is DFQATT, CDR2 SNEGSKA (reference sequence). The CDR3 has 17 residues. Deletions cut 0 bases from V and 7 bases from J, with 19 bases between. Written as DNA, the CDR3 is TGCAGTGCTAGAGATGAGAGGGGACCCGGACGGAATTCACCCCTCCACTTT. Translation gives CSARDERGPGRNSPLHF.

In its sample, this clonotype was seen many times. J is TRBJ2-7 and V is TRBV7-2, with a tentative D call TRBD1 (6 bases). CDR3 size: 14 residues. Germline-derived CDR1 and CDR2 are SGHTA and FQGNSA. V shed 4 bases and J shed 1 base, with 11 bases lying between them. This chain's CDR3 is CASSSRQVSYEQYF. CDR3 coding DNA: TGTGCCAGCAGCTCAAGACAGGTATCCTACGAGCAGTACTTC. The variable domain in full, with the rest retrieved from reference TRBV7-2 and TRBJ2-7, is GAGVSQSPSNKVTEKGKDVELRCDPISGHTALYWYRQSLGQGLEFLIYFQGNSAPDKSGLPSDRFSAERTGGSVSTLTIQRTQQEDSAVYLCASSSRQVSYEQYFGPGTRLTVT.